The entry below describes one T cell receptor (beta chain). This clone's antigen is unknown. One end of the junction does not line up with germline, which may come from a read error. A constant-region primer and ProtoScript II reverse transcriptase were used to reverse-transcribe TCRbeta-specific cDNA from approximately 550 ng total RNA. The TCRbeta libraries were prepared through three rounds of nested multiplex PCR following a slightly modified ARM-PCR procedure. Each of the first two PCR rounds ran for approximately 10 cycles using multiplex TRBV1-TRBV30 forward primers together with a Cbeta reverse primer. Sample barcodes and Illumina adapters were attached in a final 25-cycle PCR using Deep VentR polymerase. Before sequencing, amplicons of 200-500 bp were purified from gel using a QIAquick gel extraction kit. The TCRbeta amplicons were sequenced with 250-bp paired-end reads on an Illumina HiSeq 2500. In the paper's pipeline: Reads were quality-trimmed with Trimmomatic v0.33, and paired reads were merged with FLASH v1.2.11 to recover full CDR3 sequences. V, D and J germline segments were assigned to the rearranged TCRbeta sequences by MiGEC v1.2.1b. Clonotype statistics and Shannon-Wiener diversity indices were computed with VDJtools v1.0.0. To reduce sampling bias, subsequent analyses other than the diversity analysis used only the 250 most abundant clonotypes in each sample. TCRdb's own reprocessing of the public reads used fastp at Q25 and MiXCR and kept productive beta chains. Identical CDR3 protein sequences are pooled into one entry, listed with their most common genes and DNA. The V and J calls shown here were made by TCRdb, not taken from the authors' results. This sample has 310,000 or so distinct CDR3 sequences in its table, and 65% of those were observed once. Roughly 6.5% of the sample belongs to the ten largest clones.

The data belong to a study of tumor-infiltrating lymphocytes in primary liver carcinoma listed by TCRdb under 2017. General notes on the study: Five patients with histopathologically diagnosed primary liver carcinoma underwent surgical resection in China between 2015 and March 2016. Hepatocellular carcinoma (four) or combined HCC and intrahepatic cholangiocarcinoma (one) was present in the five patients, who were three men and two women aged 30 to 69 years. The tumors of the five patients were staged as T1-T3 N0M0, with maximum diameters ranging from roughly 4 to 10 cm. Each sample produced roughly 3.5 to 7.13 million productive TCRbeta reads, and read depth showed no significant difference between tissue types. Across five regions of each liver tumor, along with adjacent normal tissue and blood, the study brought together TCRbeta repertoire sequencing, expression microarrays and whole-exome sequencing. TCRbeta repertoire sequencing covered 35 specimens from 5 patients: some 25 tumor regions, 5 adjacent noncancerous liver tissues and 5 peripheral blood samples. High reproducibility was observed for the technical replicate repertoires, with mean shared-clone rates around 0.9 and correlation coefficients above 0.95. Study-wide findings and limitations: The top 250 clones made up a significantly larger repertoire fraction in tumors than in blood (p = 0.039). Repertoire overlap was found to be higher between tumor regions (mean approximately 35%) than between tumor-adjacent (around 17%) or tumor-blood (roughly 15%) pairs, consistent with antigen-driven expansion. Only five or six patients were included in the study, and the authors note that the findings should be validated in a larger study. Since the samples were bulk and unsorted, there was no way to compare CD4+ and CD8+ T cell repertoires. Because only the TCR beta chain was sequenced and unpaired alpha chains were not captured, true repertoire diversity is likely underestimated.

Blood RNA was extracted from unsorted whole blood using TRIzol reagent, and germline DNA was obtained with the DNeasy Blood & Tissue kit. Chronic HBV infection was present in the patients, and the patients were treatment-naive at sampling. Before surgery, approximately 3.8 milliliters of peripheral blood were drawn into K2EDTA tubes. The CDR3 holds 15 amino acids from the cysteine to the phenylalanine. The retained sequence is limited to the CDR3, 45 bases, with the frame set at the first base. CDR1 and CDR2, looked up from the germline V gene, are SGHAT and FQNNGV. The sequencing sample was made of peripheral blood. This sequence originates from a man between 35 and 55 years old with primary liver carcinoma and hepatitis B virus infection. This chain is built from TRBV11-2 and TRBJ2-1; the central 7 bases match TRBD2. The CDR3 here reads CASNSFTSESRSMVF. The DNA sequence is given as TGTGCCAGCAACTCCTTCACTAGCGAGTCCCGTAGCATGGTCTTC.